This TCR beta chain came from a study of blood T cell repertoires in COVID-19. Overall study context: From the United States, Italy and Spain came samples of acute and convalescent COVID-19. The cDNA or gDNA used as material had been derived from T cells, B-cell-depleted T cells, or PBMCs.

In the authors' methods: From reference gene primer amplification, estimates of nucleated cell counts were derived. Here immunoSEQ multiplex PCR was the method, and the copy in TCRdb shows in-frame clones only, minus some. Clonal size and the V and J genes are those of that table, whereas D and trimming came from the DNA. The sample consists of around 120,000 clones, approximately 80% of them appearing once. Input material: peripheral blood. This clonotype was obtained from a man aged 45 to 65 with acute or convalescent COVID-19.

The CDR3 spells CASSVRDRGRQETQYF. Here the CDR3 DNA reads TGTGCCAGCAGCGTTCGGGACAGGGGGCGACAAGAGACCCAGTACTTC. J is TRBJ2-5 and V is TRBV9, with TRBD1 matching 12 bases. The V and J ends lost 2 bases and 2 bases, in that order; junction bases with no gene match: 4. The CDR3 sequence is 16 residues long. CDR1 is SGDLS and CDR2 is YYNGEE in the germline V gene.